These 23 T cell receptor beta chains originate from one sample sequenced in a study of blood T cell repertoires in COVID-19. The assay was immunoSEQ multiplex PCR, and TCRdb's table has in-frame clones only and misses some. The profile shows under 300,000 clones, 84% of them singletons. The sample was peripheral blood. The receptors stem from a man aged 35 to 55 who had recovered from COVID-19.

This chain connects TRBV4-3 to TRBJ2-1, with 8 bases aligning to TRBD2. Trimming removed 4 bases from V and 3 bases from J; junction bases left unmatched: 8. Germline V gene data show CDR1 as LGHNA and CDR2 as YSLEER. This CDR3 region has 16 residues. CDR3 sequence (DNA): TGCGCCAGCAGCCTCCTTAGCGGGGAATTCTACAATGAGCAGTTCTTC. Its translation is CASSLLSGEFYNEQFF.

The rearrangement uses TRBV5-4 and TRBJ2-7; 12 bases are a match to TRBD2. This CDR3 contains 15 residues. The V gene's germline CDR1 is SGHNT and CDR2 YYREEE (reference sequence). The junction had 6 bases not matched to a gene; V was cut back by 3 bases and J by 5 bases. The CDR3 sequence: CASSSRLAGEDEQYF. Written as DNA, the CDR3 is TGTGCCAGCAGCTCCAGACTAGCGGGAGAAGACGAGCAGTACTTC.

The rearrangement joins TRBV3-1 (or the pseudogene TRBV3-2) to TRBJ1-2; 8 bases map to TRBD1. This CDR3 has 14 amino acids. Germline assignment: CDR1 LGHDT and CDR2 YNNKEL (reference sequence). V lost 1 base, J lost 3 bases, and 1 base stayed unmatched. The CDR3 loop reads CASSQGQGHYGYTF. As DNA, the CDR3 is TGTGCCAGCAGCCAAGGACAGGGGCACTATGGCTACACCTTC.

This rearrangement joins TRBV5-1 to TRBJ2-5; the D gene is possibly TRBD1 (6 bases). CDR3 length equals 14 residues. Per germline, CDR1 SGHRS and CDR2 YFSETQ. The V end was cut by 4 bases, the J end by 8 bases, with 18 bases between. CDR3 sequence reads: CASSQLDRKGTQYF. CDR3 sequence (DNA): TGCGCCAGCAGCCAATTGGACAGAAAGGGCACCCAGTACTTC.

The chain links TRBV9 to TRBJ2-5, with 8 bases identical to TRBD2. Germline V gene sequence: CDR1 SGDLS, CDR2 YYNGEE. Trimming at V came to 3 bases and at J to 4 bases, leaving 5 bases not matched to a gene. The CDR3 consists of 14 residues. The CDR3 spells CASSAGLGGETQYF. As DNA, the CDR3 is TGTGCCAGCAGCGCGGGACTAGGTGGAGAGACCCAGTACTTC.

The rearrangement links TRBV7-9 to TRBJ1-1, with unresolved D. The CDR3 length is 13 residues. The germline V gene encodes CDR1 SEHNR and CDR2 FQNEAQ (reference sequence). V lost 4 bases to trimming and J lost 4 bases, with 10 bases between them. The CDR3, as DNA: TGTGCCAGCAGCTCGTTTGAGGGCACTGAAGCTTTCTTT. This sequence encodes CASSSFEGTEAFF.

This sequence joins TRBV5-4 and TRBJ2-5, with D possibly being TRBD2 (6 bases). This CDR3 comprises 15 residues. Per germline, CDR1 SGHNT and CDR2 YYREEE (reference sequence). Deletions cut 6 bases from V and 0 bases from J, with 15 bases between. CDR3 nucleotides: TGTGCCAGCACACGGCGGGGCTCCAACCAAGAGACCCAGTACTTC. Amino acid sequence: CASTRRGSNQETQYF.

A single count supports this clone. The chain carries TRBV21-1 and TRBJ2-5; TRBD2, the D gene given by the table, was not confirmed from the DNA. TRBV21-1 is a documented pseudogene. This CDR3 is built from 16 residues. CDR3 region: CASGLGLAGVQETQYF. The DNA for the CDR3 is TGTGCCAGCGGCCTCGGACTAGCGGGAGTCCAAGAGACCCAGTACTTC.

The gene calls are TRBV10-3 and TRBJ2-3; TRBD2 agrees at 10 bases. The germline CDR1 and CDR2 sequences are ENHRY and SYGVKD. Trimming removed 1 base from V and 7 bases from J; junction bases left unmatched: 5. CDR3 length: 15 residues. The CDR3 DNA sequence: TGTGCCATCAGTGAGTTAGCGGGGGGCAGGAATACGCAGTATTTT. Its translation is CAISELAGGRNTQYF.

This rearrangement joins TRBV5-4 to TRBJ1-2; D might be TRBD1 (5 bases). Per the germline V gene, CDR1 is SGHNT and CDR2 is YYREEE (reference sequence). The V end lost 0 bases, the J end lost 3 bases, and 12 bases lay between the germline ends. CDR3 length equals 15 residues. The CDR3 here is CASSLAPTGDYGYTF. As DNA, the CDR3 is TGTGCCAGCAGCTTGGCCCCTACAGGAGACTATGGCTACACCTTC.

The DNA for the CDR3 is TGTGCCAGTAGTATAGGCGCAGGGCAATTGGAGACCCAGTACTTC. This sequence encodes CASSIGAGQLETQYF. This rearrangement joins TRBV19 to TRBJ2-5; a possible D gene is TRBD1 (5 bases). There are 15 residues in the CDR3. V lost 1 base to trimming and J lost 5 bases, with 14 bases between them. Germline values: CDR1 LNHDA, CDR2 SQIVND (reference sequence). The entire variable domain, with the rest obtained from reference TRBV19 and TRBJ2-5, is as follows: DGGITQSPKYLFRKEGQNVTLSCEQNLNHDAMYWYRQDPGQGLRLIYYSQIVNDFQKGDIAEGYSVSREKKESFPLTVTSAQKNPTAFYLCASSIGAGQLETQYFGPGTRLLVL.

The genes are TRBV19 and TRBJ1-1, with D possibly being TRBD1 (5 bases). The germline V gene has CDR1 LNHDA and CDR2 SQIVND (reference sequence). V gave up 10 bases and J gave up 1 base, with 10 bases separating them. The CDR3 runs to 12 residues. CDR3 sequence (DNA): TGTGCCACCGAGACAGAGAACACTGAAGCTTTCTTT. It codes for CATETENTEAFF.

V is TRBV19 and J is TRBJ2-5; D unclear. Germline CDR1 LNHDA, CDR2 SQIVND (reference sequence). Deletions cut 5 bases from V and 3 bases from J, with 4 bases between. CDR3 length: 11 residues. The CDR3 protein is CASSVKETQYF. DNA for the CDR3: TGTGCCAGTAGTGTCAAAGAGACCCAGTACTTC.

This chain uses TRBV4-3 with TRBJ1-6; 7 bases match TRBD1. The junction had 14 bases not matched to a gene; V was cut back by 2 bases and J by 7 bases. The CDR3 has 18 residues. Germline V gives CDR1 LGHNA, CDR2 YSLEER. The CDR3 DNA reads TGCGCCAGCAGCCAACAATGGATTACCGGGACAGTAAATTCACCCCTCCACTTT. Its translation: CASSQQWITGTVNSPLHF.

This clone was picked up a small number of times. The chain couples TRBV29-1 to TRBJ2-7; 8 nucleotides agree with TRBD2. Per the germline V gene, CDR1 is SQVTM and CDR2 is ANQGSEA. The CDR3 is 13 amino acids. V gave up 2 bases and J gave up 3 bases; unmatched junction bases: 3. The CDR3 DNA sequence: TGCAGCGTTGAAAGCGGGGGCGGCTACGAGCAGTACTTC. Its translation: CSVESGGGYEQYF.

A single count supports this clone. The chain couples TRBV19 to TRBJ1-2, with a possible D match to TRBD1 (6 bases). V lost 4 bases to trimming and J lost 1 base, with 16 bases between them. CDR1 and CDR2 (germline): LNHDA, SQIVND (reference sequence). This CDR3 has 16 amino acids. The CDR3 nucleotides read TGTGCCAGTAGTACCGATTCGACAGGCTTTAACTATGGCTACACCTTC. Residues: CASSTDSTGFNYGYTF.

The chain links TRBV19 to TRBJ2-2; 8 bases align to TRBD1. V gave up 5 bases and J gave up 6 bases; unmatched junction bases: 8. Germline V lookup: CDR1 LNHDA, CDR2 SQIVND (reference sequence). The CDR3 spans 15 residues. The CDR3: CASSQEDRAAGELFF. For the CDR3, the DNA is TGTGCCAGTAGTCAAGAGGACAGGGCAGCCGGGGAGCTGTTTTTT.

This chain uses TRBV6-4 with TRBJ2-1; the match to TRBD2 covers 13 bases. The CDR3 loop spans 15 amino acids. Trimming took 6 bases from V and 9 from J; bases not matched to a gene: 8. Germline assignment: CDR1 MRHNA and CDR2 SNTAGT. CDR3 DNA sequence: TGTGCCAGCAGAACACTAGCGGGAGGGGGCGGTGAGCAGTTCTTC. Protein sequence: CASRTLAGGGGEQFF.

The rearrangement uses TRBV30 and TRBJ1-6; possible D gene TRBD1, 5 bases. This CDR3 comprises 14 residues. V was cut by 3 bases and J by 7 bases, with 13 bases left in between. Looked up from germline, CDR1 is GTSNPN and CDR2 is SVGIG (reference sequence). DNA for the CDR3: TGTGCCTGGAGCCTATACGGGGGGAATTCACCCCTCCACTTT. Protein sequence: CAWSLYGGNSPLHF.

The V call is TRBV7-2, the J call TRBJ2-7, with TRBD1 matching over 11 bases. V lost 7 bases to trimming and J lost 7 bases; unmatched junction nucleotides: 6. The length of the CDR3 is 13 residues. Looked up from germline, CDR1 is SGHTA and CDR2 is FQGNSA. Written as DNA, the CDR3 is TGTGCCAGCATACGGGACAGGGGGTGGGAGCAGTACTTC. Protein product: CASIRDRGWEQYF.

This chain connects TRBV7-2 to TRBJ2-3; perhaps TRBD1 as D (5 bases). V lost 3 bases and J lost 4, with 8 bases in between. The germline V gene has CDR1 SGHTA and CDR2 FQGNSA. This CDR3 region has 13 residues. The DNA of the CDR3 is TGTGCCAGCAGCTTCCAGGGTGCAGATACGCAGTATTTT. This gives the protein CASSFQGADTQYF. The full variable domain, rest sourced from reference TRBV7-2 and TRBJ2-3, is GAGVSQSPSNKVTEKGKDVELRCDPISGHTALYWYRQSLGQGLEFLIYFQGNSAPDKSGLPSDRFSAERTGGSVSTLTIQRTQQEDSAVYLCASSFQGADTQYFGPGTRLTVL.

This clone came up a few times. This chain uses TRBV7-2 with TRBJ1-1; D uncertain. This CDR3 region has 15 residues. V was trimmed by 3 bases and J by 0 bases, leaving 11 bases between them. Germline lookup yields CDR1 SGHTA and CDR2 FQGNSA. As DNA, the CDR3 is TGTGCCAGCAGCTTTTCTCAGATCATGAACACTGAAGCTTTCTTT. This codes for CASSFSQIMNTEAFF.

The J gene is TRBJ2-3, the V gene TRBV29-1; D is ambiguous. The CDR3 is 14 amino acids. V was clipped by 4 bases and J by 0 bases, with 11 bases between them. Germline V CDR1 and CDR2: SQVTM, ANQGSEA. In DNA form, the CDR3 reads TGCAGCGTTGGAGTGAGCTCCAGCACAGATACGCAGTATTTT. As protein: CSVGVSSSTDTQYF.